This T cell receptor beta chain was sequenced in a study of T cells in pancreatic ductal adenocarcinoma (dated by TCRdb to 2016 to 2017). About the full investigation: The work assessed suppressive cells as well as CD8+ T cells infiltrating resected pancreatic ductal adenocarcinoma, measuring their numbers, locations, and properties, in order to shed light on the adaptive T-cell response that occurs naturally.

About this clone: Its binding antigen is unknown. The sample holds no much larger clone one base away, and base qualities are not on file.

What the authors observed across the whole study: More total productive templates and 6 to 9-fold more unique clonotypes were found in blood samples than in tumor samples. Tumor versus blood clonality comparisons may be biased because tumors are enriched in CD45RO+ effector rather than naive T cells, biasing toward lower diversity. Because inoperable disease is present at presentation in most pancreatic cancer patients, the resected cohort was biased toward the minority with early-stage disease. No significant difference in T-cell clonality was found between tumor and blood, with mean clonality of approximately 0.12 in tumors and approximately 0.07 in blood.

Pancreatic ductal adenocarcinoma patients who had undergone surgery without neoadjuvant therapy were selected. Peripheral blood was collected in heparin tubes, and PBMCs were isolated by histopaque density gradient and cryopreserved in roughly 9.7% DMSO. Using the DNeasy Blood and Tissue Kit along with Proteinase K and RNase treatment, genomic DNA was extracted from 6 or 7 PBMC specimens and under ten flash-frozen tumor specimens. V has 3 bases trimmed and J has 2 bases trimmed; junction bases matching no gene number 5. CDR1 and CDR2 (GTSNPN, SVGIG) derive from the germline V gene (reference sequence). The CDR3 runs 14 amino acids, cysteine and phenylalanine included. This entry keeps only the CDR3 DNA: 42 bases, framed from base 1. The immunoSEQ hsTCRB kit was used to amplify TCR beta CDR3 regions from genomic DNA. An Illumina HiSeq system was used for high-throughput TRB CDR3 sequencing. As for how the authors treated the data: Sequencing reads were analyzed with the immunoSEQ software, and nonproductive sequences with premature stops or frame-shifts were excluded. To calculate repertoire clonality, Shannon entropy was normalized by log2 of the number of unique productive sequences, and that value was subtracted from one. Held by TCRdb, this immuneACCESS table contains in-frame sequences only and omits some clones. Under half of the omission traces to an unresolved V gene where checked; the cause of the rest is unknown. The D gene and trimming were derived from the DNA, and the V and J assignments and clone size from that table. This sample gives about 98,000 clones in total; about 95% of them show up just once. The ten largest make up 3.1% of the sample.

The receptor was isolated from a human donor with pancreatic ductal adenocarcinoma. The sequencing input was PBMCs. The receptor chain draws on TRBV30 and TRBJ2-7; 9 central bases correspond to TRBD2. The CDR3 amino acid sequence is: CAWRLAGATYEQYF. In nucleotide form, the sequence is TGTGCCTGGAGATTAGCGGGAGCGACCTACGAGCAGTACTTC.